The TCR beta chain under discussion was sequenced for a study of T cell responses to AZD1222 COVID-19 vaccine. CDR3 length: 16 residues. CDR1 and CDR2 from the germline V gene are MNHEY and SMNVEV (reference sequence). The V gene end was trimmed by 5 bases and the J gene end by 1 base; junction bases not matched to a gene: 7. Concerning this clone itself: As yet, its antigen is unknown.

Assay used: immunoSEQ multiplex PCR; TCRdb lists only in-frame clones, some missing. This sample has 150,000 to 200,000 clones, with around 93% found just once. General study points: Unmutated regions of variants are reportedly targeted by nearly half of spike-specific TCRs. It was only a handful of AZD1222 recipients who were seropositive at baseline. Most donors were white British, females outnumbered males, and clonal diversity was possibly underestimated.

This chain connects TRBV27 to TRBJ2-3, with 9 bases that match TRBD1. This sequence originates from an adult in good health. The sequences come from peripheral blood, collected on day 0 of AZD1222 vaccination. The CDR3 DNA sequence: TGTGCCAGCAGTGAGGACAGGGGCAGTGGCACAGATACGCAGTATTTT. As protein: CASSEDRGSGTDTQYF.